These T cell receptor beta chains were read from a single sample in a study of read filtering for tumor transcriptome and immune sequencing. Via MiXCR, TCRdb re-called the reads, giving one row per CDR3 protein. The table lists some 62,000 distinct CDR3 sequences, roughly 13% of them singletons. The material sequenced was a population of CD138-negative cells sorted from bone marrow. The receptor source for this set is a donor aged 40 or over with multiple myeloma. The CDR3 runs from the conserved cysteine through the conserved F or W. D genes are given only for firm matches. Where a row states a size, it is once, few, many or the class of an expanded clone; other rows omit it.

abundance	v_gene	j_gene	d_gene	CDR3nt	CDR3aa
many	TRBV20-1	TRBJ2-1	NA	TGCAGTGCTAGACGGGCCCCCTACAATGAGCAGTTCTTC	CSARRAPYNEQFF
many	TRBV7-2	TRBJ2-7	TRBD2	TGTGCCAGCAGCCCCCCTTCTAGCGGCCCCTACGAGCAGTACTTC	CASSPPSSGPYEQYF
few	TRBV29-1	TRBJ1-2	TRBD1	TGCAGCGTTGAAGCCCGAGGGAGGACAGGGTTCAATGGCTACACCTTC	CSVEARGRTGFNGYTF
many	TRBV19	TRBJ1-1	TRBD1	TGTGCCAGTAGTATCACAGGGGCCTCGAACACTGAAGCTTTCTTT	CASSITGASNTEAFF
NA	TRBV11-2	TRBJ1-2	TRBD1	TGTGCCAGCAGCTTAGGGACAGGGCAGGGCTATGGCTACACCTTC	CASSLGTGQGYGYTF
NA	TRBV11-2	TRBJ2-1	TRBD2	TGTGCCAGCAGCTTACGGGAACTAGCGGGAGATCGGGATTACAATGAGCAGTTCTTC	CASSLRELAGDRDYNEQFF
many	TRBV18	TRBJ2-3	NA	TGTGCCAGCTCACCGACGGGAAAAGGGACAGATACGCAGTATTTT	CASSPTGKGTDTQYF
NA	TRBV20-1	TRBJ2-1	TRBD1	TGCAGTGCTAGGGGGGCACAGGGGTGCAATGAGCAGTTCTTT	CSARGAQGCNEQFF
NA	TRBV20-1	TRBJ1-6	NA	TGCAGTGCTAGCGTGTCGGCCGCCGCACCCCTCCACTTT	CSASVSAAAPLHF
many	TRBV7-9	TRBJ2-7	NA	TGTGCCAGCAGAACAGGGAGCTCCTACGAGCAGTACTTC	CASRTGSSYEQYF
few	TRBV7-8	TRBJ1-5	NA	TGTGCCATCAGCGGAGAGGGATTCAATCAGCCCCAGCATTTT	CAISGEGFNQPQHF
many	TRBV12-3/TRBV12-4	TRBJ1-5	NA	TGTGCCAGCAGTTCAGGGGATCCCCAGCATTTT	CASSSGDPQHF
few	TRBV11-2	TRBJ2-1	NA	TGTGCCAGCCAGACAGAGTATGAGCAGTTCTTC	CASQTEYEQFF
NA	TRBV20-1	TRBJ2-7	NA	TGCAGTGCTAGGCAGCAGGGCTCGTACGAGCAGTACTTC	CSARQQGSYEQYF
many	TRBV5-6	TRBJ2-7	NA	TGTGCCAGCAGCTTTGGGGACCGCTCCTACGAGCAGTACTTC	CASSFGDRSYEQYF
many	TRBV5-5	TRBJ2-3	TRBD2	TGTGCCAGCAGCTTGTCCGGGACTAGCGGGTCAGATACGCAGTATTTT	CASSLSGTSGSDTQYF
many	TRBV29-1	TRBJ1-2	TRBD1	TGCAGCGTTGTCCCCCTAGGACAGGGGGGCTATGGCTACACCTTC	CSVVPLGQGGYGYTF
many	TRBV5-5	TRBJ2-1	TRBD1	TGTGCCAGCAGCCAACAGGGGAGCGACGATGAGCAGTTCTTC	CASSQQGSDDEQFF
many	TRBV7-8	TRBJ2-1	NA	TGTGCCAGCGCAACGGGGAGCTCCTACAATGAGCAGTTCTTC	CASATGSSYNEQFF
many	TRBV7-2	TRBJ2-5	NA	TGTGCCAGCAGCTTGGGGCGGGCAGAGACCCAGTACTTC	CASSLGRAETQYF
NA	TRBV19	TRBJ2-2	TRBD1	TGTGCCAGTAGGATCCAGGGGGCGGCCGGGGAGCTGTTTTTT	CASRIQGAAGELFF
few	TRBV10-3	TRBJ2-1	NA	TGTGCCATCAGTGAGCCCCAGAGGGGGGCCTACAATGAGCAGTTCTTC	CAISEPQRGAYNEQFF